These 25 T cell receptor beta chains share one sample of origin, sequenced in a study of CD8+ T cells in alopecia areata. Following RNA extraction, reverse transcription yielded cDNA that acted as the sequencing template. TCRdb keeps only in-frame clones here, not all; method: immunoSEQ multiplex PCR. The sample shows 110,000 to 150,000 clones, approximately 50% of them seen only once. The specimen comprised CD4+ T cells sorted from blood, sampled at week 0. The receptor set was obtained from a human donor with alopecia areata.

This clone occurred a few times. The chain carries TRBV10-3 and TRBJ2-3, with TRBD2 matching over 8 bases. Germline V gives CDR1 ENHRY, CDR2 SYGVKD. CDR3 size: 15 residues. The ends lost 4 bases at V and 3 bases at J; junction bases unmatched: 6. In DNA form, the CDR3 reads TGTGCCATCAGTGCGGGGACTAGAGGAACAGATACGCAGTATTTT. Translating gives CAISAGTRGTDTQYF.

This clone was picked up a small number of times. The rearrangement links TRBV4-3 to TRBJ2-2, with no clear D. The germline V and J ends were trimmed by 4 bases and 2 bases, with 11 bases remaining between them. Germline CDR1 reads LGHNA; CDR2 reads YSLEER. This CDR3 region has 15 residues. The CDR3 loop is CASSLQLGNTGELFF. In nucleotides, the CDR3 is TGCGCCAGCAGCCTTCAACTCGGAAACACCGGGGAGCTGTTTTTT.

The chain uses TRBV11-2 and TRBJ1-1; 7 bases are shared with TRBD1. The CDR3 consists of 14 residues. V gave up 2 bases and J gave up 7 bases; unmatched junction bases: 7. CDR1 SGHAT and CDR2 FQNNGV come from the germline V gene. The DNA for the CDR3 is TGTGCCAGCAGCTTAAGGGGGCGTAGGAATGAAGCTTTCTTT. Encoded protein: CASSLRGRRNEAFF.

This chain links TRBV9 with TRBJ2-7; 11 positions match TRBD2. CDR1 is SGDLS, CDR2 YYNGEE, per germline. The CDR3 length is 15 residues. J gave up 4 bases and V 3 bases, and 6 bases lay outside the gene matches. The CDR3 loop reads CASSAGLAEGYEQYF. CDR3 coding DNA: TGTGCCAGCAGCGCGGGACTAGCGGAAGGATACGAGCAGTACTTC.

The DNA of the CDR3 is TGTGCCAGCAGCTTACCCCGGGGGTCGAACACCGGGGAGCTGTTTTTT. It is translated as CASSLPRGSNTGELFF. This chain uses TRBV7-9 with TRBJ2-2, with D possibly TRBD2 on 6 matching bases. This CDR3 spans 16 amino acids. CDR1 and CDR2 from the germline V gene are SEHNR and FQNEAQ (reference sequence). Trimming left V 2 bases short and J 0 bases short, with 10 bases between.

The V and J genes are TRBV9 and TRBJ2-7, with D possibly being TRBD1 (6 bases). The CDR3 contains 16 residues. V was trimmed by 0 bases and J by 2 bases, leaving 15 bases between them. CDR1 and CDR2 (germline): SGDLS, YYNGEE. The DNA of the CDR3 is TGTGCCAGCAGCGTAGCGACAGGTGGGTCCCCCTACGAGCAGTACTTC. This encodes CASSVATGGSPYEQYF. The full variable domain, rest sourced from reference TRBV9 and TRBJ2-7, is DSGVTQTPKHLITATGQRVTLRCSPRSGDLSVYWYQQSLDQGLQFLIQYYNGEERAKGNILERFSAQQFPDLHSELNLSSLELGDSALYFCASSVATGGSPYEQYFGPGTRLTVT.

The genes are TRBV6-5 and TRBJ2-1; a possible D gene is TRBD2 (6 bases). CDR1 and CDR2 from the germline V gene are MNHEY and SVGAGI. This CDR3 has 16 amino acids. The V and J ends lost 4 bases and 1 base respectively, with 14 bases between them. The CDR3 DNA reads TGTGCCAGCAGTTGGGATCCAGGGAGGTCCTACAATGAGCAGTTCTTC. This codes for CASSWDPGRSYNEQFF.

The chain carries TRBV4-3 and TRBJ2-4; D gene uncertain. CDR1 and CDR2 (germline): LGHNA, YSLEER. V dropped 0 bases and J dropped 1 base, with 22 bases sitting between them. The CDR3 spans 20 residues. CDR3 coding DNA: TGCGCCAGCAGCCAAGATGTGATTAGCACCAAAGGGCGGGCCAAAAACATTCAGTACTTC. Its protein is CASSQDVISTKGRAKNIQYF.

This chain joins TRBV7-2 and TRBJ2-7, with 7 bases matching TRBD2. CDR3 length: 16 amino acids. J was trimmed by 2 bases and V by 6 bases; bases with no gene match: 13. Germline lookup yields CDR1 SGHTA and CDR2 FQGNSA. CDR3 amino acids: CASSPGASGYPYEQYF. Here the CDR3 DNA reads TGTGCCAGCAGTCCCGGGGCTAGCGGCTACCCCTACGAGCAGTACTTC. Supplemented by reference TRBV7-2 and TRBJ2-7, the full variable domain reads GAGVSQSPSNKVTEKGKDVELRCDPISGHTALYWYRQSLGQGLEFLIYFQGNSAPDKSGLPSDRFSAERTGGSVSTLTIQRTQQEDSAVYLCASSPGASGYPYEQYFGPGTRLTVT.

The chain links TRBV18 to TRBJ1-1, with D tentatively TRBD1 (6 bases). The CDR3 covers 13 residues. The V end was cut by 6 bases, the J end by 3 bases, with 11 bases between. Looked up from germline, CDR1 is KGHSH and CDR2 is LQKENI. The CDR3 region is CASSIQGDTEAFF. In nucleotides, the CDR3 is TGTGCCAGCTCCATACAGGGAGACACTGAAGCTTTCTTT. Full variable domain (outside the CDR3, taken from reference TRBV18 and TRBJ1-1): NAGVMQNPRHLVRRRGQEARLRCSPMKGHSHVYWYRQLPEEGLKFMVYLQKENIIDESGMPKERFSAEFPKEGPSILRIQQVVRGDSAAYFCASSIQGDTEAFFGQGTRLTVV.

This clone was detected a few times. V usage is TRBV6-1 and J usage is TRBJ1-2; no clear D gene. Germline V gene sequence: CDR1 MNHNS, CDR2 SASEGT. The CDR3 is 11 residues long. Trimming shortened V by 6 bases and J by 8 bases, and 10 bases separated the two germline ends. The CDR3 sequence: CASRTDGGYTF. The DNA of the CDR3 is TGTGCCAGCAGGACCGATGGGGGCTACACCTTC.

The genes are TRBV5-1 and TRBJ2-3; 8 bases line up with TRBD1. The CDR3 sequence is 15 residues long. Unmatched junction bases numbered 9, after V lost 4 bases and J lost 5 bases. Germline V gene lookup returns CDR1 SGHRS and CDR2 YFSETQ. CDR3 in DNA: TGCGCCAGCAGCAAAGGACAGGGTAATGTAGATACGCAGTATTTT. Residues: CASSKGQGNVDTQYF.

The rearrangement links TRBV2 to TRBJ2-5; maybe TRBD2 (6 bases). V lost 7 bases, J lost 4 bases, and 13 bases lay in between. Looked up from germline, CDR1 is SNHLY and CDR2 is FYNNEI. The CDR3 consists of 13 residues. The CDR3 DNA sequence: TGTGCCAGCATGGGGGGAGGCCGAGAGACCCAGTACTTC. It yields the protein CASMGGGRETQYF.

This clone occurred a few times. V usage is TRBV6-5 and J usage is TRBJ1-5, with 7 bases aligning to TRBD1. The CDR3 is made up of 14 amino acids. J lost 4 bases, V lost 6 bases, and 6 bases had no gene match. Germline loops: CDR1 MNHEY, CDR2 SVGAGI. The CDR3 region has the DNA TGTGCCAGCAGCGCGGACAGGAAAAATCAGCCCCAGCATTTT. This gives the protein CASSADRKNQPQHF.

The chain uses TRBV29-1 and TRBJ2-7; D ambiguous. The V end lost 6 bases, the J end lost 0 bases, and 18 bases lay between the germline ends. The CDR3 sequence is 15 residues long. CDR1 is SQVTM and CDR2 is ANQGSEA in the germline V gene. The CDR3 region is CSVTPPGRPSYEQYF. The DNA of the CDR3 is TGCAGCGTGACCCCTCCAGGACGCCCCTCCTACGAGCAGTACTTC.

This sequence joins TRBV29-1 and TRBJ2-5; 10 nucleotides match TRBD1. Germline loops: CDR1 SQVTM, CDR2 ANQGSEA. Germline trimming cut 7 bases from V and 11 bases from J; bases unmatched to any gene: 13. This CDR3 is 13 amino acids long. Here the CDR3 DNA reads TGCAGCGCAACCGGGACAGGGGACAGGGAGCAGTACTTC. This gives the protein CSATGTGDREQYF.

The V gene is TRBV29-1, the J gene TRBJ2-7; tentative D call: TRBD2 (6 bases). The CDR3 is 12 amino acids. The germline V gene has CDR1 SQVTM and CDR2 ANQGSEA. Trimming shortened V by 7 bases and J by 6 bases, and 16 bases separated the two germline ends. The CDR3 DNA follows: TGCAGCGGCGGATCCGGGAGCCTCGAGCAGTACTTC. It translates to CSGGSGSLEQYF.

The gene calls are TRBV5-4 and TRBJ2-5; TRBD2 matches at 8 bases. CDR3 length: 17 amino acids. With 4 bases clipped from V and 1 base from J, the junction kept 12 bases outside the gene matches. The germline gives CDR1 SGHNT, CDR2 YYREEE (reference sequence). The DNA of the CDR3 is TGTGCCAGCAGCCTCTCCACTAGCGGCCCCTCCCAAGAGACCCAGTACTTC. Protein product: CASSLSTSGPSQETQYF. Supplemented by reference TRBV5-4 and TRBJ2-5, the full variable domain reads ETGVTQSPTHLIKTRGQQVTLRCSSQSGHNTVSWYQQALGQGPQFIFQYYREEENGRGNFPPRFSGLQFPNYSSELNVNALELDDSALYLCASSLSTSGPSQETQYFGPGTRLLVL.

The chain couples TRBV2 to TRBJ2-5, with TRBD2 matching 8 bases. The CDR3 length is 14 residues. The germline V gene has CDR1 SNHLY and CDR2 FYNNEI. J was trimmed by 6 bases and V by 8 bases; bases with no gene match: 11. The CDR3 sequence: CASWDLAGGKTQYF. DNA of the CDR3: TGTGCCAGCTGGGATCTAGCGGGCGGGAAGACCCAGTACTTC.

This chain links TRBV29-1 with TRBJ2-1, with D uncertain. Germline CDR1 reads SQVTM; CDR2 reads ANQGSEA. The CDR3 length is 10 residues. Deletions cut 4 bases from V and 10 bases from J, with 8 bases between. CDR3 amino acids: CSVVIGEQFF. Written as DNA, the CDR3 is TGCAGCGTTGTGATAGGAGAGCAGTTCTTC.

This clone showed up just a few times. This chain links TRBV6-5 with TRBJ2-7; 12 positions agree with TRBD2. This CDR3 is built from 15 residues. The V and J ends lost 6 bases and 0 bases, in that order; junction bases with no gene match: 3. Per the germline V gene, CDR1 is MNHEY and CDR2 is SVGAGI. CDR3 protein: CASSRLAGDSYEQYF. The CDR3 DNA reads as TGTGCCAGCAGCCGACTAGCGGGAGACTCCTACGAGCAGTACTTC.

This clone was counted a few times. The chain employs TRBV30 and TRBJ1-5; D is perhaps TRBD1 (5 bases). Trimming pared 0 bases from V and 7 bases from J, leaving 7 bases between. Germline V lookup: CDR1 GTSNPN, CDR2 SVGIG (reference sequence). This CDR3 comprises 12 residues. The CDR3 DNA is TGTGCCTGGAGTGTACGGGGCCAGCCCCAGCATTTT. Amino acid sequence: CAWSVRGQPQHF. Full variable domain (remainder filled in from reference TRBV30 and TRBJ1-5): SQTIHQWPATLVQPVGSPLSLECTVEGTSNPNLYWYRQAAGRGLQLLFYSVGIGQISSEVPQNLSASRPQDRQFILSSKKLLLSDSGFYLCAWSVRGQPQHFGDGTRLSIL.

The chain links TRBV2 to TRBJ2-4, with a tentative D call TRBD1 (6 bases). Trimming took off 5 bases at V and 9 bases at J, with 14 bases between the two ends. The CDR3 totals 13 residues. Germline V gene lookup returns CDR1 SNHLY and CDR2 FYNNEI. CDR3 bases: TGTGCCAGCAGTACCAACAGGGAAGGCATTCAGTACTTC. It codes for CASSTNREGIQYF.

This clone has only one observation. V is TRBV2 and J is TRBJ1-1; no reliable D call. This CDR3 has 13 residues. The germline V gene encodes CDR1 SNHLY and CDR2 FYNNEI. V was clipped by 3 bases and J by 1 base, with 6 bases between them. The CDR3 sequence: CASSDERNTEAFF. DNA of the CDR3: TGTGCCAGCAGTGATGAGCGGAACACTGAAGCTTTCTTT.

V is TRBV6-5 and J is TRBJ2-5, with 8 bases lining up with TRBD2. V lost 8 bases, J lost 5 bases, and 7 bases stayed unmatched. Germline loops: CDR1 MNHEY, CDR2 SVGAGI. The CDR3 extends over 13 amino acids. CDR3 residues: CASRSGSPETQYF. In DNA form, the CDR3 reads TGTGCCAGCCGCAGCGGGAGCCCGGAGACCCAGTACTTC.